This is a list of T cell receptor beta chains from one sample in a study of T cell responses to AZD1222 COVID-19 vaccine. TCRdb's table, derived via immunoSEQ multiplex PCR, lists solely in-frame clones and lacks some. This repertoire shows roughly 190,000 clones, 80% to 95% found once; its top ten account for under 4%. The material sequenced was peripheral blood, taken 28 days after the second AZD1222 dose. All receptors derive from an adult who received the AZD1222 COVID-19 vaccine. The CDR3 runs from the conserved cysteine through the conserved F or W. Each record gives: V gene, CDR3 protein.

TRBV12-3/TRBV12-4 CASGTGGLEQYF
TRBV5-4 CASSPPGGTQYF
TRBV28 CASSPSRVVNGYTF
TRBV6-5 CASSYSTVGKLFF
TRBV7-2 CASSLRGAGANVLTF
TRBV28 CASRPTGQGVYEQYF
TRBV14 CASSQQGTEAFF
TRBV28 CASSLLAGNYEQYF
TRBV30 CAWSVAGGGYEQYF
TRBV2 CASRREHSPLHF
TRBV4-1 CASSQTGGGPQHF
TRBV6-8 CASGRGDWQGNQPQHF
TRBV7-2 CASSPYSNQPQHF
TRBV29-1 CSVDRETYGYTF
TRBV19 CASSLQGSNQPQHF
TRBV28 CASSFAGGGQPQHF
TRBV30 CAWTAGGVSYEQYF
TRBV7-2 CASSPGQPNQPQHF
TRBV11-3 CASSLVRAYTEAFF
TRBV7-9 CASSPQRAGLSNEQFF
TRBV9 CASSPRVTGVGYGYTF
TRBV14 CASSQGWRYEQYF
TRBV6-1 CASSEAMGDSGYGYTF
TRBV10-3 CAISESAGAGELFF
TRBV11-3 CASSLDGTGDEQYF